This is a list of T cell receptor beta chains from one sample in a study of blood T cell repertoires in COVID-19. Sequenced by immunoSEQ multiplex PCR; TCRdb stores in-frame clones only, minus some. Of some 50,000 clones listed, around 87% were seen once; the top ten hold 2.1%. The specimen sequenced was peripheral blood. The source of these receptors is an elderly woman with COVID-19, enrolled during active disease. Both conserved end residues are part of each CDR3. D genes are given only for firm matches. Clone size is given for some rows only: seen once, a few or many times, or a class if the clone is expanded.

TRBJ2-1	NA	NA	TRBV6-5	CASSSVLSSYNEQFF	TGTGCCAGCAGTTCGGTTCTTAGCTCCTACAATGAGCAGTTCTTC
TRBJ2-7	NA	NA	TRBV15	CATSRVRSYEQYF	TGTGCCACCAGCAGAGTCCGCTCCTACGAGCAGTACTTC
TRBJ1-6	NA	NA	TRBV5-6	CASSLERTYNSPLHF	TGTGCCAGCAGCTTGGAGAGGACCTATAATTCACCCCTCCACTTT
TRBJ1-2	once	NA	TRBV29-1	CSVAGHRSGYTF	TGCAGCGTAGCGGGACACCGGTCGGGCTACACCTTC
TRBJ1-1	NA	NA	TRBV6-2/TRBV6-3	CASSYQQITEAFF	TGTGCCAGCAGTTATCAACAGATCACTGAAGCTTTCTTT
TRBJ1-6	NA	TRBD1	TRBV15	CATSRPRNRGRDSPLHF	TGTGCCACCAGCAGGCCAAGAAACAGGGGGCGGGATTCACCCCTCCACTTT
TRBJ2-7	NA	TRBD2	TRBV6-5	CASSWGGSYEQYF	TGTGCCAGCAGTTGGGGGGGATCCTACGAGCAGTACTTC
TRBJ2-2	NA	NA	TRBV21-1	CASSKRTGDQTGELFF	TGTGCCAGCAGCAAGAGGACAGGCGACCAAACCGGGGAGCTGTTTTTT
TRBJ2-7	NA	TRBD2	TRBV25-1	CASSEYGEREEAYEQYF	TGTGCCAGCAGTGAATACGGAGAGCGGGAGGAGGCCTACGAGCAGTACTTC
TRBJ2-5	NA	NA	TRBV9	CASSVTPTGFQETQYF	TGTGCCAGCAGCGTAACCCCAACAGGGTTTCAGGAGACCCAGTACTTC
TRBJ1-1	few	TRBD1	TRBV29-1	CSANRGNTEAFF	TGCAGCGCGAACAGGGGGAACACTGAAGCTTTCTTT